This TCR beta chain was sequenced in a study of T cells in localized non-small cell lung cancer. Study-wide findings and caveats: Highest T cell clonality was seen in uninvolved adjacent lung, surpassing that measured in tumor. Appearing in adjacent lung were a median approximately 60 of the top 100 tumor clones.

This CDR3 has 12 amino acids. Germline CDR1 is MNHNY and CDR2 is SVGAGI (reference sequence). The V gene lost 4 bases and the J gene lost 6 bases, with 4 bases spanning the gap. To note about this clone: Its antigen is unknown.

Method: immunoSEQ multiplex PCR; TCRdb's copy keeps in-frame clones and lacks some. The sample has 60,000 to 85,000 clones, about 90% seen once. The sample here was peripheral blood, taken before any cancer treatment. The chain joins TRBV6-6 to TRBJ1-6, with no clear D. The TCR was taken from a male donor older than 55 with stage III squamous cell lung carcinoma. The CDR3 loop reads CASSFPNSPLHF. The CDR3, as DNA: TGTGCCAGCAGTTTTCCTAATTCACCCCTCCACTTT.